The entry below gives a single T cell receptor (beta chain) sequence along with its context. Per the study methods: Scientists estimated how many nucleated cells there were by amplifying reference gene primers. Produced via immunoSEQ multiplex PCR; TCRdb's table is partial and in-frame only. The D gene and trimming were derived from the DNA, and the V and J assignments and clone size from that table. The sample has over 150,000 clones, 75% to 85% seen once. These data originate in a study of blood T cell repertoires in COVID-19. Study as a whole: Some COVID-19 samples were acute and others convalescent; all came from the United States, Italy and Spain. T cells, B-cell-depleted T cells, or PBMCs provided the cDNA or gDNA that served as material.

The Seattle patients joined while their infection was active and were tracked longitudinally afterward. CDR3 length: 13 amino acids. V lost 6 bases and J lost 7, with 15 bases in between. The germline V gene has CDR1 MNHEY and CDR2 SMNVEV (reference sequence). Sequenced: peripheral blood. This TCR was sampled from a woman in her sixties with COVID-19, enrolled during active disease. The chain combines TRBV27 with TRBJ1-2; D uncertain. CDR3 sequence: CASRISLEGGYTF. DNA of the CDR3: TGTGCCAGCAGAATCTCCCTCGAGGGTGGCTACACCTTC.